A selection of T cell receptor beta chains follows, all from one sample in a study of T cell responses to AZD1222 COVID-19 vaccine. Produced via immunoSEQ multiplex PCR; TCRdb's table is partial and in-frame only. In the table there are about 34,000 clones, 70% to 80% of which are singletons. The source material was peripheral blood, sampled 28 days after the second AZD1222 dose. These receptors were taken from an adult who received the AZD1222 COVID-19 vaccine. Each CDR3 is given with its conserved first and last residue. The D gene is left open where the match is weak. Size tells how often a clone was seen (once, few, many) or the class of an expanded clone, and some rows leave it out.

J: TRBJ2-1; D: -; length: 16; V: TRBV11-2; size: few; DNA: TGTGCCAGCAGCTTAGAATCCGGGGTACCGGGGAATGAGCAGTTCTTC; CDR3: CASSLESGVPGNEQFF
J: TRBJ1-2; D: -; length: 12; V: TRBV25-1; size: -; DNA: TGTGCCAGCAGACAGGGAATCCAAGGCTACACCTTC; CDR3: CASRQGIQGYTF
J: TRBJ1-1; D: -; length: 14; V: TRBV9; size: -; DNA: TGTGCCAGCAGCGTAGCGGGGGCCAACACTGAAGCTTTCTTT; CDR3: CASSVAGANTEAFF
J: TRBJ1-6; D: TRBD1; length: 15; V: TRBV2; size: once; DNA: TGTGCCAGCAGCTACGACAGGGTAGGGAATTCACCCCTCCACTTT; CDR3: CASSYDRVGNSPLHF
J: TRBJ2-3; D: -; length: 15; V: TRBV6-5; size: few; DNA: TGTGCCAGCTATCCGGACAGTCCGAGCACAGATACGCAGTATTTT; CDR3: CASYPDSPSTDTQYF
J: TRBJ1-5; D: -; length: 13; V: TRBV6-5; size: once; DNA: TGTGCCAGCGGGGAAAGGAGCAATCAGCCCCAGCATTTT; CDR3: CASGERSNQPQHF
J: TRBJ2-5; D: -; length: 13; V: TRBV19; size: -; DNA: TGTGCCAGTAGTATAGTCAGGGAAGAGACCCAGTACTTC; CDR3: CASSIVREETQYF
J: TRBJ1-5; D: -; length: 16; V: TRBV28; size: -; DNA: TGTGCCAGCAGTTTCGTGGCGGCTAGAGCAAATCAGCCCCAGCATTTT; CDR3: CASSFVAARANQPQHF
J: TRBJ1-5; D: -; length: 14; V: TRBV4-1; size: -; DNA: TGCGCCAGCAGCCAAGCCACAGGGAATCAGCCCCAGCATTTT; CDR3: CASSQATGNQPQHF
J: TRBJ1-2; D: TRBD1; length: 14; V: TRBV18; size: -; DNA: TGTGCCAGCTCATCCTCGGGACAGGGTTGGGGCTACACCTTC; CDR3: CASSSSGQGWGYTF
J: TRBJ2-3; D: -; length: 13; V: TRBV11-3; size: -; DNA: TGTGCCAGCAGCTTAGGGGGGGCAGATACGCAGTATTTT; CDR3: CASSLGGADTQYF
J: TRBJ2-1; D: TRBD2; length: 15; V: TRBV27; size: -; DNA: TGTGCCAGCATAGACCTAGCGGGAGGCAACAATGAGCAGTTCTTC; CDR3: CASIDLAGGNNEQFF
J: TRBJ1-5; D: -; length: 15; V: TRBV2; size: -; DNA: TGTGCCAGCAGTGGAGCAGGCTATAGCAATCAGCCCCAGCATTTT; CDR3: CASSGAGYSNQPQHF
J: TRBJ1-3; D: -; length: 16; V: TRBV6-5; size: -; DNA: TGTGCCAGCAGTTACTCGGGCACGAGCTCTGGAAACACCATATATTTT; CDR3: CASSYSGTSSGNTIYF
J: TRBJ1-5; D: -; length: 15; V: TRBV2; size: -; DNA: TGTGCCAGCTCAAGAGACGGGGCGGTCGGTCAGCCCCAGCATTTT; CDR3: CASSRDGAVGQPQHF
J: TRBJ2-2; D: -; length: 13; V: TRBV24-1; size: -; DNA: TGTGCCACCAGGGCATCAAACACCGGGGAGCTGTTTTTT; CDR3: CATRASNTGELFF
J: TRBJ1-4; D: TRBD1; length: 15; V: TRBV29-1; size: few; DNA: TGCAGCGTCAGAAGCTCGACAGGGGTTAATGAAAAACTGTTTTTT; CDR3: CSVRSSTGVNEKLFF
J: TRBJ1-3; D: -; length: 13; V: TRBV29-1; size: -; DNA: TGCAGCGTCGAATACAGCACTGGAAACACCATATATTTT; CDR3: CSVEYSTGNTIYF
J: TRBJ1-4; D: -; length: 17; V: TRBV9; size: -; DNA: TGTGCCAGCAGCGTACGGCCCGAATTGGCAACTAATGAAAAACTGTTTTTT; CDR3: CASSVRPELATNEKLFF
J: TRBJ1-6; D: TRBD1; length: 13; V: TRBV12-3/TRBV12-4; size: -; DNA: TGTGCCAGCAGTGCGGACAGGGTGGCACCCCTCCACTTT; CDR3: CASSADRVAPLHF
J: TRBJ2-2; D: -; length: 16; V: TRBV7-2; size: once; DNA: TGTGCCAGCAGCCTCATTGAGGGTTTGCACACCGGGGAGCTGTTTTTT; CDR3: CASSLIEGLHTGELFF
J: TRBJ1-2; D: TRBD1; length: 17; V: TRBV7-8; size: -; DNA: TGTGCCAGCAGCTTAAGGGACAGGGGCACCTCTAACTATGGCTACACCTTC; CDR3: CASSLRDRGTSNYGYTF
J: TRBJ1-2; D: -; length: 13; V: TRBV12-3/TRBV12-4; size: -; DNA: TGTGCCAGCAGTTTAGACAGGAACTATGGCTACACCTTC; CDR3: CASSLDRNYGYTF
J: TRBJ2-1; D: -; length: 14; V: TRBV9; size: -; DNA: TGTGCCAGCGGTCTAGGACTATCCTACAATGAGCAGTTCTTC; CDR3: CASGLGLSYNEQFF
J: TRBJ2-1; D: -; length: 17; V: TRBV11-2; size: -; DNA: TGTGCCAGCAGCTCCACAAGTAGGGGGGACTACTACAATGAGCAGTTCTTC; CDR3: CASSSTSRGDYYNEQFF
J: TRBJ2-1; D: -; length: 11; V: TRBV5-1; size: once; DNA: TGCGCCAGCAGCGCTGTGGCAGAGCAGTTCTTC; CDR3: CASSAVAEQFF
J: TRBJ2-6; D: -; length: 16; V: TRBV6-2/TRBV6-3; size: -; DNA: TGTGCCAGCAGTTACTCAGGGGGCTCTGGGGCCAACGTCCTGACTTTC; CDR3: CASSYSGGSGANVLTF
J: TRBJ2-1; D: -; length: 16; V: TRBV19; size: -; DNA: TGTGCCAGTAGTATCCCAGGGTTACGGTCCTACAATGAGCAGTTCTTC; CDR3: CASSIPGLRSYNEQFF
J: TRBJ1-1; D: TRBD1; length: 15; V: TRBV6-5; size: -; DNA: TGTGCCAGCAGGGGCCGGGACAGGGATCCGAGCGAAGCTTTCTTT; CDR3: CASRGRDRDPSEAFF